What follows are 2 T cell receptor beta chains derived from one specimen sequenced in a study of blood T cell repertoires in COVID-19. Sequencing was performed with immunoSEQ multiplex PCR; in TCRdb, only in-frame clones are kept and a portion is missing. The sample lists over 75,000 clones; 70% to 90% were seen once. Sequencing input: peripheral blood. The source of these receptors is a human donor with COVID-19, enrolled during active disease. The donor label of this sample is uncertain.

The V and J genes are TRBV12-3 or TRBV12-4 and TRBJ1-2; D is uncertain. The CDR3 runs 12 residues. Trimming left V 5 bases short and J 4 bases short, with 8 bases between. CDR3 loop: CASSPLSYGYTF. Written as DNA, the CDR3 is TGTGCCAGCAGTCCCTTGAGCTATGGCTACACCTTC.

The gene calls are TRBV18 and TRBJ1-1, with 7 bases fitting TRBD1. The V gene's germline CDR1 is KGHSH and CDR2 LQKENI. The CDR3 covers 14 residues. With 3 bases clipped from V and 3 bases from J, the junction kept 4 bases outside the gene matches. The CDR3 region is CASSPTGLDTEAFF. CDR3 nucleotide sequence: TGTGCCAGCTCACCGACAGGGTTGGACACTGAAGCTTTCTTT. Using reference TRBV18 and TRBJ1-1 for the parts outside the CDR3, the full variable domain is NAGVMQNPRHLVRRRGQEARLRCSPMKGHSHVYWYRQLPEEGLKFMVYLQKENIIDESGMPKERFSAEFPKEGPSILRIQQVVRGDSAAYFCASSPTGLDTEAFFGQGTRLTVV.